This record looks at one T cell receptor beta chain sequence and its context. The antigen is unknown. Mismatch with germline at one junction end may stem from a read error. Methods described previously were used for bulk TCR libraries, and listed TCR primers were applied. TCRdb re-derived calls from the PCR reads in MiXCR, one entry per CDR3 protein. The data contain under 350,000 distinct CDR3 sequences, 24% of them seen just once; the ten biggest clones take up 0.7% to 0.95%. This specimen belongs to a study of molecular identifiers for immune sequencing clone quantification. Turning to the study itself: In replicates, RNA from roughly 21,000 or 96,000 naive CD8 cells was divided five ways and four parts were sequenced.

Researchers sorted naive CD8 T cells as cells that were CD8+CD4-CCR7+CD45RA+. The CDR3 covers 15 residues. Germline V lookup: CDR1 MNHEY, CDR2 SMNVEV (reference sequence). Study-wide results and limits: Underestimation of highly expanded clone sizes could arise where identical TCR molecules share a barcode.

The chain is built from TRBV27 and TRBJ2-5; 8 bases map to TRBD1. Material for sequencing was naive CD8+ T cells from blood, with Jurkat cell RNA spiked in. Stated subset: FACS-sorted CD8+CD4-CCR7+CD45RA+ naive T cells. This receptor was identified in a human donor in good health. Some libraries in this study had Jurkat cell RNA spiked in. The CDR3 DNA follows: TGTGCCAGCAGTTTATGGGCAGGGGGCAAAGAGCCCCAGTACTTC. Residues: CASSLWAGGKEPQYF.